This is a list of T cell receptor beta chains from one sample in a study of liver allograft versus peripheral blood T cells. TCRdb called the reads again in MiXCR, with one record for every CDR3 protein. The sample holds about 2,500 distinct CDR3 sequences, around a sixth seen once. These receptors came from a human patient who had a liver transplant. Some T cells may trace back to the graft donor. The CDR3 runs from the conserved cysteine through the conserved F or W. D genes are given only for firm matches. Only part of the rows carry a size: once, few, many, or a class if the clone is expanded.

j_call clone_size d_call v_call cdr3_aa cdr3_nt
TRBJ1-5 few TRBD1 TRBV2 CASTPTGRSNQPQHF TGTGCCAGCACCCCGACAGGGAGGAGCAATCAGCCCCAGCATTTT
TRBJ2-7 . TRBD2 TRBV6-6 CASSLSGLAGLPSYEQYF TGTGCCAGCAGTTTATCGGGACTAGCGGGCCTCCCGTCCTACGAGCAGTACTTC
TRBJ1-1 medium-sized . TRBV15 CATSRTRGVGTEAFF TGTGCCACCAGCAGAACCAGGGGAGTTGGCACTGAAGCTTTCTTT
TRBJ1-5 . . TRBV5-6 CANSAGINQPQHF TGTGCCAACAGTGCTGGGATAAATCAGCCCCAGCATTTT
TRBJ2-2 many . TRBV9 CASSGGGGDTGELFF TGTGCCAGCAGCGGAGGGGGGGGTGACACCGGGGAGCTGTTTTTT
TRBJ1-1 medium-sized . TRBV7-9 CASSLGTVNTEAFF TGTGCCAGCAGCTTAGGGACAGTGAACACTGAAGCTTTCTTT
TRBJ1-1 many . TRBV2 CASSEGGEAFF TGTGCCAGCAGTGAAGGGGGGGAAGCTTTCTTT
TRBJ1-4 medium-sized . TRBV6-1 CASRTYWGNTNEKLFF TGTGCCAGCAGGACGTATTGGGGTAACACTAATGAAAAACTGTTTTTT
TRBJ2-7 medium-sized TRBD1 TRBV5-4 CASSPFGTGGWREQYF TGTGCCAGCAGCCCGTTTGGGACAGGGGGATGGAGGGAGCAGTACTTC
TRBJ1-5 medium-sized . TRBV5-5 CASSQGLPGSNQPQHF TGTGCCAGCAGCCAAGGACTTCCGGGCTCTAATCAGCCCCAGCATTTT
TRBJ2-1 medium-sized . TRBV10-3 CAISGRGSYNEQFF TGTGCCATCAGTGGTCGAGGGTCCTACAATGAGCAGTTCTTC
TRBJ1-2 medium-sized . TRBV5-6 CASSPKNFERGTAGYTF TGTGCCAGCAGCCCCAAAAACTTTGAAAGGGGCACGGCTGGCTACACCTTC
TRBJ1-2 few . TRBV4-1 CASSATGQFNYGYTF TGCGCCAGCAGTGCTACAGGGCAATTTAACTATGGCTACACCTTC
TRBJ1-1 medium-sized . TRBV7-9 CASSPRGRTEAFF TGTGCCAGCAGCCCTCGGGGTCGCACTGAAGCTTTCTTT
TRBJ1-2 medium-sized TRBD1 TRBV20-1 CKIPDRGQSGYTF TGCAAAATACCGGACAGGGGGCAATCTGGCTACACCTTC
TRBJ2-7 medium-sized TRBD2 TRBV27 CAAAPGTSLSEQYF TGTGCCGCCGCCCCCGGGACTAGCCTGAGCGAGCAGTACTTC
TRBJ2-1 many TRBD2 TRBV20-1 CSASLAGGPTTAYNEQFF TGCAGTGCTTCCTTAGCGGGGGGCCCCACGACCGCCTACAATGAGCAGTTCTTC
TRBJ1-1 . . TRBV30 CVWRGPEAFF TGTGTCTGGAGAGGCCCTGAAGCTTTCTTT
TRBJ2-5 . TRBD2 TRBV12-5 CASGLGLAGGQETQYF TGTGCTAGTGGTTTGGGACTAGCGGGGGGCCAAGAGACCCAGTACTTC
TRBJ2-1 many . TRBV11-2 CASSLPPGSYNEQFF TGTGCCAGCAGCCTCCCGCCCGGGTCCTACAATGAGCAGTTCTTC
TRBJ1-4 . TRBD1 TRBV6-6 CASSSTGTGRKLFF TGTGCCAGCAGTTCGACCGGGACAGGAAGAAAACTGTTTTTT
TRBJ2-7 few . TRBV2 CASSVDPRAMGGEQYF TGTGCCAGCAGTGTGGACCCTCGGGCCATGGGAGGCGAGCAGTACTTC
TRBJ1-2 medium-sized . TRBV12-3/TRBV12-4 CASSSLSGGYGYTF TGTGCCAGCAGTTCTCTCTCGGGTGGGTATGGCTACACCTTC
TRBJ1-5 medium-sized . TRBV27 CASRESPGGSNQPQHF TGTGCCAGCAGAGAATCACCGGGAGGAAGCAATCAGCCCCAGCATTTT
TRBJ2-1 . TRBD2 TRBV4-1 CASSHQTSGGYNEQFF TGCGCCAGCAGCCACCAGACTAGCGGGGGTTACAATGAGCAGTTCTTC
TRBJ1-1 medium-sized . TRBV29-1 CSVEGGAFTEAFF TGCAGCGTTGAAGGGGGGGCGTTCACTGAAGCTTTCTTT
TRBJ1-2 medium-sized . TRBV19 CASSIRRNGYTF TGTGCCAGTAGTATACGCAGGAATGGCTACACCTTC
TRBJ2-7 medium-sized . TRBV20-1 CSAPGLRSYEQYF TGCAGTGCCCCGGGACTTCGCTCCTACGAGCAGTACTTC
TRBJ1-4 medium-sized . TRBV30 CAWSVPGGEKLFF TGTGCCTGGAGTGTACCTGGGGGTGAAAAACTGTTTTTT